This T cell receptor (beta chain) was found in a study of beta chain features in type 1 diabetes. Study at large: Cell yields, age and gender were similar between patients and healthy donors. Whole-study findings and limits: Sequencing used cDNA, and cells with high TCR expression could therefore be over-represented. When Type 1 diabetes patients were examined, their TCRB CDR3s proved moderately but significantly shorter in all four CD4+ subsets. PCR might show a preference for shorter templates, equally across patients and controls.

As to this clone: Its antigen is unidentified.

This CDR3 comprises 18 residues. The germline gives CDR1 SGHAT, CDR2 FQDESV (reference sequence). Trimming took 2 bases from V and 1 from J, leaving 19 bases between them. It was via CD45RO/CCR7/CD25/CD127/CD95/CD27 that CD4+ naive, central memory, regulatory and stem cell-like memory cells were sorted. Investigators reverse transcribed all isolated RNA, so they sequenced expressed TCRB transcripts. The repertoire was sequenced with immunoSEQ multiplex PCR; TCRdb's copy has only in-frame clones and lacks some. This sample yields hundreds of thousands of clones, of which under 13% are seen a single time; more than 0.015% belongs to the top ten.

This sequence was found in a young man with type 1 diabetes. The specimen was naive CD4+ T cells from blood. The chain combines TRBV11-1 with TRBJ2-3, with D possibly TRBD2 on 6 matching bases. For the CDR3, the DNA is TGTGCCAGCAGCTTAATCCGAGAGGAGGGAGGAGGCACAGATACGCAGTATTTT. It is translated as CASSLIREEGGGTDTQYF.